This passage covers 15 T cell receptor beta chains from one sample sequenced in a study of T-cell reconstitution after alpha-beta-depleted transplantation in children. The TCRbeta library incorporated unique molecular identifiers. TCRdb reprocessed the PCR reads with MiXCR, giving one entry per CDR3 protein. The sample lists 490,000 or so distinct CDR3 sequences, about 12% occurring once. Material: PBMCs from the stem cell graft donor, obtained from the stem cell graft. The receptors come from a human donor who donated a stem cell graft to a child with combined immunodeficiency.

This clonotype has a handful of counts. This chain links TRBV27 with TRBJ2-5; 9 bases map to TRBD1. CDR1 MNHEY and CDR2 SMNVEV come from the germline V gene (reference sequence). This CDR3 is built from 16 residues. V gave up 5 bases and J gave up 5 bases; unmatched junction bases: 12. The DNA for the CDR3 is TGTGCCAGCAGTCCCCTGACAGGGGGGCACCGGGAGACCCAGTACTTC. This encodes CASSPLTGGHRETQYF.

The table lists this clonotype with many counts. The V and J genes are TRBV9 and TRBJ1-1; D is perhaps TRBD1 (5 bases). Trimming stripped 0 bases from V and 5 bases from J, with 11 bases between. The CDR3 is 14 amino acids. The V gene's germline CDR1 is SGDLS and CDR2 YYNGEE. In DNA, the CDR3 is TGTGCCAGCAGCGTAGTGACAGTGGGAACTGAAGCTTTCTTT. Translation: CASSVVTVGTEAFF. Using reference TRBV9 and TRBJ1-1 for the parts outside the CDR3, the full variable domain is DSGVTQTPKHLITATGQRVTLRCSPRSGDLSVYWYQQSLDQGLQFLIQYYNGEERAKGNILERFSAQQFPDLHSELNLSSLELGDSALYFCASSVVTVGTEAFFGQGTRLTVV.

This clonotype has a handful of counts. The CDR3 loop is CASSLDELVSPLHF. Written as DNA, the CDR3 is TGTGCCAGCAGTTTAGATGAATTGGTTTCACCCCTCCACTTT. V and J are TRBV12-3 or TRBV12-4 and TRBJ1-6, with no clear D. Trimming removed 1 base at V and 9 bases at J, with 10 bases between. The CDR3 runs to 14 residues.

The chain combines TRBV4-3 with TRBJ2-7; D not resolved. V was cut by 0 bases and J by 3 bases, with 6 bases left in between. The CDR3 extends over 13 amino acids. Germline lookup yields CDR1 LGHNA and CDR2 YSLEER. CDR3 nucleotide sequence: TGCGCCAGCAGCCAAGATGGCCGCTACGAGCAGTACTTC. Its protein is CASSQDGRYEQYF.

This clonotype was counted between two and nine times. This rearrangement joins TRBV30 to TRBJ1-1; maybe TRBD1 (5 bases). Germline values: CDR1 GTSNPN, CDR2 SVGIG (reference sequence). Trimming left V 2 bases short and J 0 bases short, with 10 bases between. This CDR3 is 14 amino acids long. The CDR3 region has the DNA TGTGCCTGGAGTCCGACAGCCATGAACACTGAAGCTTTCTTT. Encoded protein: CAWSPTAMNTEAFF. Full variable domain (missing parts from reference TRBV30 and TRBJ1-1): SQTIHQWPATLVQPVGSPLSLECTVEGTSNPNLYWYRQAAGRGLQLLFYSVGIGQISSEVPQNLSASRPQDRQFILSSKKLLLSDSGFYLCAWSPTAMNTEAFFGQGTRLTVV.

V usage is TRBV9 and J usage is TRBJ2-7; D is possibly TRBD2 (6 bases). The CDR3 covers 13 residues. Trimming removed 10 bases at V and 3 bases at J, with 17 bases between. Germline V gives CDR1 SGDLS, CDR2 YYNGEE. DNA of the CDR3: TGTGCCTCCTCGCGCGGGACTCTCTACGAGCAGTACTTC. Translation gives CASSRGTLYEQYF.

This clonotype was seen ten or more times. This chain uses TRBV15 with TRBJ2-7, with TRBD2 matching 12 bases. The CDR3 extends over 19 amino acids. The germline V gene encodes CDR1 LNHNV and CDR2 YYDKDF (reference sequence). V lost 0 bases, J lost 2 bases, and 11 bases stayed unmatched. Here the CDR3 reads CATSRDWETSGRLTYEQYF. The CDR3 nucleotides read TGTGCCACCAGCAGAGATTGGGAGACTAGCGGGAGACTCACCTACGAGCAGTACTTC.

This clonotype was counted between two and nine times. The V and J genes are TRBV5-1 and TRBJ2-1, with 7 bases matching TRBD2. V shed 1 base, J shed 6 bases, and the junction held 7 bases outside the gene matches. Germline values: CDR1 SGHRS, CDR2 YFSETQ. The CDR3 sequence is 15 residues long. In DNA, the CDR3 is TGCGCCAGCAGCTTGTATGGCGGGAGCAGCAATGAGCAGTTCTTC. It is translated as CASSLYGGSSNEQFF.

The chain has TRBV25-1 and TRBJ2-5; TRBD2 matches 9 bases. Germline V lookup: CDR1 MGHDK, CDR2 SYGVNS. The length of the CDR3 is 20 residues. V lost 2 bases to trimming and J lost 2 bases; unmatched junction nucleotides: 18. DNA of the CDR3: TGTGCCAGCAGTGAAACGCTAGCGGGACGGCCAACCGTAGGGCAAGAGACCCAGTACTTC. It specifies CASSETLAGRPTVGQETQYF.

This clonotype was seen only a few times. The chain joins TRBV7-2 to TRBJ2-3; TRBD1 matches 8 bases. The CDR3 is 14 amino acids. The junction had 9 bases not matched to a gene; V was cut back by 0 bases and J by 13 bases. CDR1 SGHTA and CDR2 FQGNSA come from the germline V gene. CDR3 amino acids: CASSLALGQGLKYF. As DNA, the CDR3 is TGTGCCAGCAGCTTAGCGTTAGGACAGGGTTTGAAGTATTTT.

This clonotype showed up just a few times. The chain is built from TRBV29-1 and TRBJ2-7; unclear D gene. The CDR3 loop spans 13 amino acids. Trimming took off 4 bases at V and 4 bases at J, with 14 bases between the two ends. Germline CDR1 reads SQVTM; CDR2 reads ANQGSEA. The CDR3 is CSVGVGSGYEQYF. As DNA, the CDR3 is TGCAGCGTTGGTGTTGGATCGGGTTACGAGCAGTACTTC.

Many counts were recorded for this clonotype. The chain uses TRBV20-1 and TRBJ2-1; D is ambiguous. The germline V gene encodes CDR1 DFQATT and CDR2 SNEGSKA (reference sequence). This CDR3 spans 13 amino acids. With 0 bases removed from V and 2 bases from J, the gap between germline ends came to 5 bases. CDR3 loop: CSARDSTYNEQFF. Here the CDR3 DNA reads TGCAGTGCTAGAGACTCCACCTACAATGAGCAGTTCTTC.

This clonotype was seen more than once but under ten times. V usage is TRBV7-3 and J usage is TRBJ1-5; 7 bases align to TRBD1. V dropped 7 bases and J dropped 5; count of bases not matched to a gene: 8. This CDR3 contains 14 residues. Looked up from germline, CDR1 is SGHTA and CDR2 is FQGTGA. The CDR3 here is CASILRRGYQPQHF. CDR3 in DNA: TGTGCCAGCATCCTTCGCAGGGGGTATCAGCCCCAGCATTTT.

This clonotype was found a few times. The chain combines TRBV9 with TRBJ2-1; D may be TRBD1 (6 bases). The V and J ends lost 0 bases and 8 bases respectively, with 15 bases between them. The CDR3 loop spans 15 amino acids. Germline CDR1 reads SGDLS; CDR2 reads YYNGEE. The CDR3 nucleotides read TGTGCCAGCAGCGTAGAAGGGCAGGGGTTCGATGAGCAGTTCTTC. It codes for CASSVEGQGFDEQFF.

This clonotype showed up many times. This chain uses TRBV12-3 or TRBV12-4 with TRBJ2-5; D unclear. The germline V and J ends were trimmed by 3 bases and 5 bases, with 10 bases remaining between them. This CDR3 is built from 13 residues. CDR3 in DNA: TGTGCCAGCAGTTTGGGCCCCGAGGAGACCCAGTACTTC. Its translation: CASSLGPEETQYF.